This TCR beta chain was documented in a study of T cells in Graves' hyperthyroidism and ophthalmopathy. Across the study: Blood was drawn when the patient was first diagnosed and still untreated.

The length of the CDR3 is 13 residues. Germline CDR1 SEHNR, CDR2 FQNEAQ (reference sequence). Trimming took off 3 bases at V and 6 bases at J, with 10 bases between the two ends. Study findings and constraints: Ophthalmopathy stood apart from stable hyperthyroidism in a 13 V-J model.

From RNA transcripts, TCR beta CDR3 regions were amplified. HTBI primers were the set used in a first-round RT-PCR of the TCR CDR3. One entry per CDR3 protein, called by TCRdb with MiXCR from the multiplex PCR reads. The table has about 530,000 distinct CDR3 sequences, 17% seen once. This clonotype was picked up a small number of times. Its antigen is unknown. This TCR derives from a woman under 30 with Graves' ophthalmopathy. The sample consisted of blood. This chain connects TRBV7-9 to TRBJ2-3; D uncertain. The CDR3 sequence is CASSFFSVDTQYF. CDR3 sequence (DNA): TGTGCCAGCAGCTTTTTCTCGGTGGATACGCAGTATTTT.